The 4 T cell receptor beta chains given below trace back to one sample, sequenced in a study of T cells in Graves' hyperthyroidism and ophthalmopathy (dated by TCRdb to the late 2010s). Receptor libraries were prepared by multiplex PCR. Sequenced using an Illumina HiSeq 2000. The TCR beta CDR3 regions were amplified from the RNA transcripts. A first-round RT-PCR of the TCR CDR3 used the HTBI primer set with the Qiagen OneStep RT-PCR kit. TCRdb trimmed the raw reads at Q25, called clones with MiXCR and kept productive beta chains. Records with the same CDR3 protein are collapsed into one entry carrying the most frequent genes and DNA. The sample records roughly 800,000 distinct CDR3 sequences, 35% to 40% of which are singletons. Around 9.3% of the sample lies in the top ten. Material: blood. Receptors originate from a man between 18 and 29 years old with Graves' hyperthyroidism.

There are a few counts of this clonotype. V usage is TRBV12-3 or TRBV12-4 and J usage is TRBJ1-1; the match to TRBD1 covers 7 bases. This CDR3 is built from 13 residues. With 11 bases clipped from V and 0 bases from J, the junction kept 6 bases outside the gene matches. The CDR3 DNA reads TGTGCCGGAAGACAGGGACTGAACACTGAAGCTTTCTTT. Its translation is CAGRQGLNTEAFF.

A few counts support this clonotype. DNA of the CDR3: TGTGCCAGCAGCTCCAACCGGGAGGGGAGAGAGACCCAGTACTTC. Encoded protein: CASSSNREGRETQYF. The chain is built from TRBV5-4 and TRBJ2-5; 8 bases align to TRBD2. Trimming removed 3 bases from V and 4 bases from J; junction bases left unmatched: 8. From germline, CDR1 is SGHNT and CDR2 YYREEE (reference sequence). CDR3 length: 15 amino acids.

The chain is built from TRBV29-1 and TRBJ1-1, with a possible D match to TRBD1 (5 bases). Germline assignment: CDR1 SQVTM and CDR2 ANQGSEA. Trimming removed 1 base at V and 4 bases at J, with 16 bases between. The CDR3 consists of 15 residues. This chain's CDR3 is CSVEGEQVKVTEAFF. The CDR3 coding sequence is TGCAGCGTTGAAGGAGAACAGGTGAAGGTCACTGAAGCTTTCTTT.

The V gene is TRBV10-3, the J gene TRBJ1-5, with 10 nucleotides matching TRBD1. This CDR3 region has 16 residues. Germline CDR1 is ENHRY and CDR2 is SYGVKD. J gave up 0 bases and V 8 bases, and 7 bases lay outside the gene matches. CDR3: CAILRGTGDSNQPQHF. The CDR3 DNA reads TGTGCCATCCTCCGCGGGACAGGGGATAGCAATCAGCCCCAGCATTTT.